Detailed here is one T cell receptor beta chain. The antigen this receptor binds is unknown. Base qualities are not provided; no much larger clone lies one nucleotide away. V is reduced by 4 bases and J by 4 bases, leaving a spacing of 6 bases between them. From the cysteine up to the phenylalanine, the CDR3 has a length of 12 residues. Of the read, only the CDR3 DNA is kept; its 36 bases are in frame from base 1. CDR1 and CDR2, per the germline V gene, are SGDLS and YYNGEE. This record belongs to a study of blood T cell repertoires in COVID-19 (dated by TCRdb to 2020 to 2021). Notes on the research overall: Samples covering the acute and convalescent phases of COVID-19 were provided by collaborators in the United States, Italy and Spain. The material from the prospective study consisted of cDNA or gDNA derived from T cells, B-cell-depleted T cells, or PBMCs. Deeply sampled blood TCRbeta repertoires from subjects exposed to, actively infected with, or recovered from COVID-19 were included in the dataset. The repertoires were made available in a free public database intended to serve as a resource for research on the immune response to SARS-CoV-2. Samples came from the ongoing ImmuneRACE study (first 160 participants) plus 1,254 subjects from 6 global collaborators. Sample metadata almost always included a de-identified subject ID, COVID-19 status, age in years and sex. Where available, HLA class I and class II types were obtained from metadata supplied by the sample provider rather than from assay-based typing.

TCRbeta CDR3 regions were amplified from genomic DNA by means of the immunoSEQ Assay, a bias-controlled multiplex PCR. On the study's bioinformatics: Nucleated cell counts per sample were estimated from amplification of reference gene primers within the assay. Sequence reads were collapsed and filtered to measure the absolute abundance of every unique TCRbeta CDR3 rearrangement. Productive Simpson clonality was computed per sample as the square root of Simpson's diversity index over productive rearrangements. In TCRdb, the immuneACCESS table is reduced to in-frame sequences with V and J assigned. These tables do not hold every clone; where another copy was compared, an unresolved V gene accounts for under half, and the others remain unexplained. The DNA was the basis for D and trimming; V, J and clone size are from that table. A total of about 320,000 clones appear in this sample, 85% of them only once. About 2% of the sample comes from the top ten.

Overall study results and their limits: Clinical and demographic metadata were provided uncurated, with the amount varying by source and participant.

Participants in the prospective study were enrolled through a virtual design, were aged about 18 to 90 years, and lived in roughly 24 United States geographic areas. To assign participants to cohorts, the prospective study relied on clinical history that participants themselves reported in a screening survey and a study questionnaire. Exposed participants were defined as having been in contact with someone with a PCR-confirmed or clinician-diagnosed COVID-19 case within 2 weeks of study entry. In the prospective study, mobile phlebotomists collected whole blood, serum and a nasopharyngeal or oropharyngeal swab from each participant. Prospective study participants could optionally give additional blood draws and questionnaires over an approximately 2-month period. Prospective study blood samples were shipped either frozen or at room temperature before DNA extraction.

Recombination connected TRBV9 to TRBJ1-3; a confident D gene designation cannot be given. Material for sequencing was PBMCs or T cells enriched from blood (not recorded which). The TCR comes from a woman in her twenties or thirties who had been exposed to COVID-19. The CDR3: CASSPVGNTIYF. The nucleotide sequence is TGTGCCAGCAGCCCAGTCGGAAACACCATATATTTT.